What follows are 3 T cell receptor beta chains derived from one specimen sequenced in a study of shared clonotypes between healthy human individuals. Profiling relied on immunoSEQ multiplex PCR, and the TCRdb table lists in-frame clones only, not all of them. Among 1,500,000 or so clones listed, approximately 97% were seen once. The sample comprised naive CD4+ T cells sorted from blood. Sample subset: CD45RA+ positively selected. These receptors all come from a young man in good health.

The chain combines TRBV29-1 with TRBJ1-1; unclear D gene. Looked up from germline, CDR1 is SQVTM and CDR2 is ANQGSEA. The CDR3 loop spans 13 amino acids. Between the trimmed V and J ends, which lost 4 bases and 0 bases, there was a span of 9 bases. CDR3 loop: CSVGRLLNTEAFF. The DNA of the CDR3 is TGCAGCGTTGGGAGGCTTCTGAACACTGAAGCTTTCTTT.

This rearrangement joins TRBV11-2 to TRBJ2-1; possible D gene TRBD2, 5 bases. V gave up 6 bases and J gave up 2 bases, with 11 bases separating them. This CDR3 spans 14 amino acids. Germline lookup yields CDR1 SGHAT and CDR2 FQNNGV. CDR3 loop: CASSSALAYNEQFF. The CDR3 DNA reads as TGTGCCAGCAGTAGCGCTCTAGCCTACAATGAGCAGTTCTTC.

The chain couples TRBV5-6 to TRBJ2-7; 10 bases are a match to TRBD1. CDR1 is SGHDT and CDR2 is YYEEEE in the germline V gene. This CDR3 comprises 15 residues. V was pared by 5 bases and J by 2 bases, with 7 bases of the junction left unmatched. This CDR3 is CASRTWDRGAYEQYF. In DNA, the CDR3 is TGTGCCAGCAGAACTTGGGACAGGGGAGCCTACGAGCAGTACTTC.